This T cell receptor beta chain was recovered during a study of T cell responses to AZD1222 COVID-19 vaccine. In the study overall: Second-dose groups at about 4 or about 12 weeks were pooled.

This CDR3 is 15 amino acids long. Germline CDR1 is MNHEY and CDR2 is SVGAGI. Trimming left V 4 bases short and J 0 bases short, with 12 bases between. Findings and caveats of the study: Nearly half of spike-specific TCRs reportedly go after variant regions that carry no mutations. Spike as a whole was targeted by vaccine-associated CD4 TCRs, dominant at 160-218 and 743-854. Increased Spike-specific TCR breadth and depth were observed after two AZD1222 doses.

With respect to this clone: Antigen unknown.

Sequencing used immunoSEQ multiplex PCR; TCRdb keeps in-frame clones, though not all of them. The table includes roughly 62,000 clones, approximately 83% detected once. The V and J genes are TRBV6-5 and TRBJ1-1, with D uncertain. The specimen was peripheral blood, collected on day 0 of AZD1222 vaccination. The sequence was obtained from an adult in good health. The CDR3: CASSSVTVVNTEAFF. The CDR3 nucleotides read TGTGCCAGCAGTTCCGTGACGGTTGTGAACACTGAAGCTTTCTTT.